Presented here are 25 T cell receptor beta chains from one specimen sequenced in a study of cytomegalovirus exposure and HLA in healthy donors (TCRdb year 2017). Library prep was done by the immunoSEQ multiplex PCR assay. For the multiplex PCR, a mixture combining 60 forward primers for TCR Vbeta segments and 13 reverse primers for TCR Jbeta segments was used. Held by TCRdb, this immuneACCESS table contains in-frame sequences only and omits some clones. Under half of the omission traces to an unresolved V gene where checked; the cause of the rest is unknown. The sample data list hundreds of thousands of clones, and 78% of these were observed just once. The ten largest clones represent about 0.5% of the sample. Sequencing input: PBMCs. These receptors were collected from a boy younger than 18 in good health and CMV-seronegative.

The chain uses TRBV5-1 and TRBJ2-1; 10 positions agree with TRBD2. This CDR3 is 16 amino acids long. Trimming removed 7 bases from V and 9 bases from J; junction bases left unmatched: 16. Germline values: CDR1 SGHRS, CDR2 YFSETQ. For the CDR3, the DNA is TGCGCCAGCGCACAGGAGCCTAGCGGGGGATTTGGTGAGCAGTTCTTC. Translated: CASAQEPSGGFGEQFF. The full variable domain, with the rest looked up from reference TRBV5-1 and TRBJ2-1, is KAGVTQTPRYLIKTRGQQVTLSCSPISGHRSVSWYQQTPGQGLQFLFEYFSETQRNKGNFPGRFSGRQFSNSRSEMNVSTLELGDSALYLCASAQEPSGGFGEQFFGPGTRLTVL.

Comments on this clone: This sample also contains other DNA sequences that code for the same CDR3. The genes are TRBV5-1 and TRBJ2-7, with D hard to call. Trimming cost V 0 bases and J 1 base, with 8 bases left between them. This CDR3 contains 14 residues. The germline gives CDR1 SGHRS, CDR2 YFSETQ. In DNA, the CDR3 is TGCGCCAGCAGCTTGGCCGGAGCTTCCTACGAGCAGTACTTC. Protein: CASSLAGASYEQYF.

This clone has just one count. The V and J genes are TRBV5-1 and TRBJ1-1, with D tentatively TRBD1 (5 bases). Trimming cost V 4 bases and J 12 bases, with 16 bases left between them. The CDR3 is made up of 12 amino acids. CDR1 and CDR2 from the germline V gene are SGHRS and YFSETQ. CDR3 nucleotide sequence: TGCGCCAGCAGCCCTGAGGCAGGGAGGTCTTTCTTT. It encodes CASSPEAGRSFF.

The chain has TRBV29-1 and TRBJ2-1, with D maybe TRBD1 (6 bases). This CDR3 has 13 amino acids. Germline lookup yields CDR1 SQVTM and CDR2 ANQGSEA. V was cut by 1 base and J by 5 bases, with 9 bases left in between. Here the CDR3 reads CSVEGDTNNEQFF. In DNA, the CDR3 is TGCAGCGTTGAAGGGGACACCAACAATGAGCAGTTCTTC.

V usage is TRBV6-5 and J usage is TRBJ1-6; D perhaps matches TRBD1 (5 bases). Trimming took 7 bases from V and 8 from J, leaving 18 bases between them. The CDR3 covers 15 residues. From germline, CDR1 is MNHEY and CDR2 SVGAGI. The CDR3 loop is CASTDIHGAHSPLHF. The CDR3 coding sequence is TGTGCCAGCACCGATATACATGGGGCGCATTCACCCCTCCACTTT.

J is TRBJ2-5 and V is TRBV7-9, with D possibly being TRBD2 (5 bases). CDR3 size: 15 residues. Germline V lookup: CDR1 SEHNR, CDR2 FQNEAQ (reference sequence). Trimming shortened V by 1 base and J by 2 bases, and 11 bases separated the two germline ends. CDR3 protein: CASSLGSGRQETQYF. CDR3 sequence (DNA): TGTGCCAGCAGCTTAGGTTCGGGAAGACAAGAGACCCAGTACTTC.

A few counts support this clone. The chain recombines TRBV7-2 with TRBJ1-1, with D possibly being TRBD1 (5 bases). CDR1 and CDR2 from the germline V gene are SGHTA and FQGNSA. V was pared by 5 bases and J by 7 bases, with 17 bases between. The CDR3 contains 14 residues. The CDR3, as DNA: TGTGCCAGCAGCCCTGGGGCGGGGGTCGGTGAAGCTTTCTTT. It encodes CASSPGAGVGEAFF.

The chain uses TRBV30 and TRBJ1-4; 7 bases align to TRBD1. The CDR3 has 14 residues. Per germline, CDR1 GTSNPN and CDR2 SVGIG (reference sequence). With 1 base clipped from V and 3 bases from J, the junction kept 2 bases outside the gene matches. CDR3 nucleotide sequence: TGTGCCTGGAGTGCCGGGACAGCTAATGAAAAACTGTTTTTT. Encoded protein: CAWSAGTANEKLFF.

This chain connects TRBV5-1 to TRBJ1-3, with D perhaps TRBD1 (6 bases). V dropped 2 bases and J dropped 0 bases, with 12 bases sitting between them. CDR1 is SGHRS and CDR2 is YFSETQ in the germline V gene. The CDR3 runs to 16 residues. In nucleotides, the CDR3 is TGCGCCAGCAGCTTCTGGACAGCCGCCTCTGGAAACACCATATATTTT. This gives the protein CASSFWTAASGNTIYF.

V gene TRBV10-1 combines with J gene TRBJ1-5; 7 nucleotides agree with TRBD1. Trimming at V came to 6 bases and at J to 3 bases, leaving 8 bases not matched to a gene. The CDR3 loop spans 15 amino acids. In germline, CDR1 is WNHNN, CDR2 SYGVQD (reference sequence). The CDR3 sequence: CASRTGQPYNQPQHF. CDR3 sequence (DNA): TGCGCCAGCAGGACGGGACAGCCTTACAATCAGCCCCAGCATTTT.

This clone was detected once. J is TRBJ1-3 and V is TRBV4-1; tentatively, D is TRBD1 (5 bases). The CDR3 runs to 18 residues. In germline, CDR1 is MGHRA, CDR2 YSYEKL. Trimming removed 4 bases from V and 0 bases from J, with 19 bases in between. The CDR3 region has the DNA TGCGCCAGCAGCCGGGGGGAGTTAGGGGTTCTCTCTGGAAACACCATATATTTT. It yields the protein CASSRGELGVLSGNTIYF.

The chain combines TRBV30 with TRBJ2-7, with D perhaps matching TRBD1 (5 bases). The CDR3 loop spans 15 amino acids. Germline CDR1 and CDR2: GTSNPN and SVGIG (reference sequence). V lost 0 bases and J lost 2, with 14 bases in between. CDR3 amino acids: CAWSVRAGNTYEQYF. CDR3 in DNA: TGTGCCTGGAGTGTAAGGGCAGGGAACACCTACGAGCAGTACTTC.

This clone was seen once. This chain joins TRBV5-1 and TRBJ2-2; 7 bases map to TRBD1. In germline, CDR1 is SGHRS, CDR2 YFSETQ. J was trimmed by 6 bases and V by 3 bases; bases with no gene match: 11. The CDR3 contains 16 residues. This chain's CDR3 is CASSSPTLTGAGELFF. CDR3 DNA: TGCGCCAGCAGCTCTCCGACCCTAACAGGGGCCGGGGAGCTGTTTTTT.

This clone was seen just once. The CDR3 DNA reads TGTGCCAGCAGCCAAGCGGGAGGGATGAATGAGCAGTTCTTC. Translation: CASSQAGGMNEQFF. The V and J genes are TRBV14 and TRBJ2-1, with 8 positions matching TRBD2. The CDR3 runs 14 residues. CDR1 SGHDN and CDR2 FVKESK come from the germline V gene. The junction had 3 bases not matched to a gene; V was cut back by 1 base and J by 7 bases.

This chain links TRBV4-1 with TRBJ2-1, with 9 bases aligning to TRBD2. CDR3 length equals 16 residues. The V gene end was trimmed by 2 bases and the J gene end by 7 bases; junction bases not matched to a gene: 9. Germline CDR1 is MGHRA and CDR2 is YSYEKL. The CDR3 DNA follows: TGCGCCAGCAGCCAACCCCTAGCGGGGACAATTAATGAGCAGTTCTTC. Its protein is CASSQPLAGTINEQFF.

The rearrangement uses TRBV5-1 and TRBJ1-2, with D perhaps matching TRBD1 (5 bases). The CDR3 totals 14 residues. Between the trimmed V and J ends, which lost 1 base and 5 bases, there was a span of 12 bases. Germline V lookup: CDR1 SGHRS, CDR2 YFSETQ. The chain's CDR3 is CASSLSGAAYGYTF. The DNA of the CDR3 is TGCGCCAGCAGCTTGTCTGGGGCCGCGTATGGCTACACCTTC.

The V gene is TRBV7-9, the J gene TRBJ2-1; D may be TRBD2 (7 bases). This CDR3 is 15 amino acids long. Germline CDR1 is SEHNR and CDR2 is FQNEAQ (reference sequence). Trimming took 3 bases from V and 2 from J, leaving 11 bases between them. The CDR3 DNA sequence: TGTGCCAGCAGCTTGGGGGGGGCCACCTACAATGAGCAGTTCTTC. It translates to CASSLGGATYNEQFF.

The genes are TRBV19 and TRBJ2-7, with 7 bases matching TRBD2. CDR3 length: 15 residues. Germline V gene sequence: CDR1 LNHDA, CDR2 SQIVND (reference sequence). J lost 4 bases, V lost 3 bases, and 9 bases had no gene match. The CDR3 coding sequence is TGTGCCAGTAGTATGGTCGTGGGGAGGGGATACGAGCAGTACTTC. This translates into CASSMVVGRGYEQYF.

The J gene is TRBJ1-5, the V gene TRBV5-6; 9 nucleotides match TRBD1. CDR1 is SGHDT and CDR2 is YYEEEE in the germline V gene. The CDR3 extends over 15 amino acids. With V trimmed by 5 bases and J by 7 bases, 10 bases remained unmatched. CDR3 nucleotides: TGTGCCAGCAGTGCCGGGACAGGGTCTGTGCAGCCCCAGCATTTT. Translation: CASSAGTGSVQPQHF.

The genes are TRBV6-6 and TRBJ2-2; possible D gene TRBD1, 6 bases. The CDR3 is 15 amino acids. The ends were cut back, 5 bases at V and 4 bases at J, with 14 bases in the middle. Germline CDR1 and CDR2: MNHNY and SVGAGI (reference sequence). CDR3 in amino acids: CASSDRQGSTGELFF. Here the CDR3 DNA reads TGTGCCAGCAGTGACAGGCAGGGGAGCACCGGGGAGCTGTTTTTT.

V and J are TRBV4-1 and TRBJ2-3; 12 bases line up with TRBD2. This CDR3 region has 20 residues. V trimming: 0 bases; J trimming: 4 bases; junction bases outside the gene matches: 14. Germline V CDR1 and CDR2: MGHRA, YSYEKL. The CDR3, as DNA: TGCGCCAGCAGCCAAGACGGCTCCCTAGCGGGAGGGCCAGGGGCAGATACGCAGTATTTT. Translated: CASSQDGSLAGGPGADTQYF.

This clone was counted a few times. The V gene is TRBV7-6, the J gene TRBJ2-3; TRBD2 aligns across 9 bases. The germline V gene encodes CDR1 SGHVS and CDR2 FNYEAQ. The CDR3 is 15 residues long. The V segment lost 5 bases and the J segment 1 base; nucleotides outside the gene matches: 4. The CDR3 spells CASSTRTSGTDTQYF. The DNA for the CDR3 is TGTGCCAGCAGCACCCGGACTAGCGGCACAGATACGCAGTATTTT.

The chain has TRBV7-6 and TRBJ1-1, with 7 bases lining up with TRBD1. CDR1 is SGHVS and CDR2 is FNYEAQ in the germline V gene. The V gene end was trimmed by 3 bases and the J gene end by 3 bases; junction bases not matched to a gene: 4. CDR3 length: 14 amino acids. The CDR3 bases are TGTGCCAGCAGCTTTAGGGGGCCGGACACTGAAGCTTTCTTT. It specifies CASSFRGPDTEAFF. Variable domain in full (rest from reference TRBV7-6 and TRBJ1-1): GAGVSQSPRYKVTKRGQDVALRCDPISGHVSLYWYRQALGQGPEFLTYFNYEAQQDKSGLPNDRFSAERPEGSISTLTIQRTEQRDSAMYRCASSFRGPDTEAFFGQGTRLTVV.

The rearrangement uses TRBV28 and TRBJ2-1, with 8 bases aligning to TRBD2. The CDR3 is 17 amino acids. J was trimmed by 2 bases and V by 2 bases; bases with no gene match: 8. Germline V CDR1 and CDR2: MDHEN, SYDVKM. This CDR3 is CASSLASGGPPYNEQFF. The DNA for the CDR3 is TGTGCCAGCAGTTTAGCCAGCGGGGGTCCTCCCTACAATGAGCAGTTCTTC.

The rearrangement joins TRBV25-1 to TRBJ1-6; D is undetermined. CDR1 and CDR2 from the germline V gene are MGHDK and SYGVNS. The CDR3 extends over 13 amino acids. V was pared by 4 bases and J by 7 bases, with 8 bases between. CDR3: CASSAGFNSPLHF. The CDR3 bases are TGTGCCAGCAGTGCCGGGTTCAATTCACCCCTCCACTTT.